This is a list of T cell receptor beta chains from one sample in a study of technical replicates of blood from four donors. Using immunoSEQ multiplex PCR, the repertoire was profiled, and TCRdb retains in-frame clones only, with some absent. The sample includes over 80,000 clones, roughly 95% of them seen just once. What was sequenced was T cells isolated from PBMCs. The receptors here all came from a human donor in good health. Both conserved end residues are part of each CDR3. Fields, in order: CDR3 protein, V gene, J gene.

CASSSAPGGGVYEQYF	TRBV4-1	TRBJ2-7
CASSFSRDTGELFF	TRBV7-2	TRBJ2-2
CASSGGLAGAYNEQFF	TRBV9	TRBJ2-1
CASSQVMDRNYEQYF	TRBV4-1	TRBJ2-7
CASSYLAGAKNTQYF	TRBV27	TRBJ2-3
CASSDSVGQGSYEQYF	TRBV2	TRBJ2-7
CASSLKSTGISETQYF	TRBV28	TRBJ2-5
CASSPGYEQYF	TRBV11-2	TRBJ2-7
CASSKDRAQPQHF	TRBV7-8	TRBJ1-5
CASRTGMEYNEQFF	TRBV5-6	TRBJ2-1
CASSRGDTQYF	TRBV19	TRBJ2-3
CASSLTGQEQKQPYEQYF	TRBV27	TRBJ2-7
CASSPRTDSYEQYF	TRBV7-2	TRBJ2-7
CASTLPGLASGELFF	TRBV5-6	TRBJ2-2
CSVAGGTESSTDTQYF	TRBV29-1	TRBJ2-3
CASSQGLAASYNEQFF	TRBV2	TRBJ2-1
CASSQVAGSAEQYF	TRBV4-2	TRBJ2-7
CASRRPRGSQETQYF	TRBV28	TRBJ2-5
CASSLRRDSPSYEQYF	TRBV7-8	TRBJ2-7
CASSSMAGQFF	TRBV5-1	TRBJ2-1
CASSPRTGLPTGELFF	TRBV11-2	TRBJ2-2
CASSEGRGQGSYEQYF	TRBV9	TRBJ2-7
CAISESRTEAFF	TRBV10-3	TRBJ1-1
CASSYGGGQPQHF	TRBV6-5	TRBJ1-5
CASSVQGAKTGELFF	TRBV19	TRBJ2-2
CASSLVQGDNEQFF	TRBV5-1	TRBJ2-1
CASSQAFRQGYTF	TRBV14	TRBJ1-2
CATVGGAADTQYF	TRBV2	TRBJ2-3
CASSFPAGAYEQYF	TRBV7-2	TRBJ2-7
CASSELADTQYF	TRBV18	TRBJ2-3
CASSLAEGAQFINTGELFF	TRBV5-6	TRBJ2-2
CAISRDRGNYGYTF	TRBV10-3	TRBJ1-2
CAISTGLYGYTF	TRBV10-3	TRBJ1-2
CASSHYGQVETEAFF	TRBV23-1	TRBJ1-1
CASSPQREGQETQYF	TRBV18	TRBJ2-5
CASSSVRGKNTEAFF	TRBV7-9	TRBJ1-1
CASSISGVASGYTF	TRBV19	TRBJ1-2
CASSLGQGFTGELFF	TRBV5-8	TRBJ2-2
CASSQDLLRSTEAFF	TRBV4-3	TRBJ1-1
CAWSRRGYDGYTF	TRBV30	TRBJ1-2